The rows below give T cell receptor beta chains drawn from one sample of a study of blood T cell repertoires in COVID-19. Sequencing was performed with immunoSEQ multiplex PCR; in TCRdb, only in-frame clones are kept and a portion is missing. The repertoire holds 280,000 or so clones, about 91% seen once, with 9.5% to 15% in the top ten. The specimen was peripheral blood. All receptors come from a woman aged 55 to 70 with acute or convalescent COVID-19. CDR3s include the opening cysteine and the closing phenylalanine or tryptophan. The D gene is left open where the match is weak. Some rows have no size entry. The others give once, few or many, or a class for an expanded clone.

j_call clone_size v_call d_call cdr3_nt cdr3_aa
TRBJ1-5 . TRBV28 TRBD1 TGTGCCAGCAGTTTATCGGGCAGGGGGATAGCGAGCAATCAGCCCCAGCATTTT CASSLSGRGIASNQPQHF
TRBJ2-3 . TRBV9 . TGTGCCAGCAGCGTTGAACAGCGGTTCACAGATACGCAGTATTTT CASSVEQRFTDTQYF
TRBJ1-4 . TRBV18 TRBD1 TGTGCCAGCTCATCGTGGACAGGATCAACTAATGAAAAACTGTTTTTT CASSSWTGSTNEKLFF
TRBJ1-1 . TRBV4-2 . TGTGCCAGCTCGGGGAACACTGAAGCTTTCTTT CASSGNTEAFF
TRBJ2-7 . TRBV28 . TGTGCCAGCAGCCGTTTGCAGGTCGAGCAGTACTTC CASSRLQVEQYF
TRBJ1-2 . TRBV7-8 . TGTGCCAGCAGCCGTATCGGGGGGTTCTATGGCTACACCTTC CASSRIGGFYGYTF
TRBJ2-1 once TRBV27 TRBD2 TGTGCCAGCAGTGAAACCGGGACTAGCCTATACAATGAGCAGTTCTTC CASSETGTSLYNEQFF
TRBJ2-2 . TRBV5-1 TRBD2 TGCGCCAGCAGCGTGGGTTGGCTAGCGGGAGACGGGACCGGGGAGCTGTTTTTT CASSVGWLAGDGTGELFF
TRBJ2-7 . TRBV19 . TGTGCCAGTAGTATAGATCCAGGCACGATTTGGGAGCAGTACTTC CASSIDPGTIWEQYF
TRBJ1-6 . TRBV19 . TGTGCCAGTAGTATGGGTTTGATGGGCGGGCCCGCCGGTAATTCACCCCTCCACTTT CASSMGLMGGPAGNSPLHF
TRBJ2-1 . TRBV4-3 TRBD2 TGCGCCAGCAGCCAGGGAAGCGGGAGGCTCAATGAGCAGTTCTTC CASSQGSGRLNEQFF
TRBJ1-2 . TRBV15 TRBD1 TGTGCCACCAGCAGGGACAGGGGATTGGGCGGCTACACCTTC CATSRDRGLGGYTF
TRBJ1-5 . TRBV4-2 . TGTGCCAGCAGCCAAGATCTGGCGACAGGTGATAGCAATCAGCCCCAGCATTTT CASSQDLATGDSNQPQHF
TRBJ1-4 . TRBV18 . TGTGCCAGCTCCCACAGGGCAACGGGGGAAAAACTGTTTTTT CASSHRATGEKLFF
TRBJ2-5 . TRBV6-2/TRBV6-3 . TGTGCCAGCAGTTACTATGGCCCCCTCGCCCAGTACTTC CASSYYGPLAQYF
TRBJ2-2 . TRBV27 TRBD2 TGTGCCAGCAGTTCTCTAGCGGGGGGGCGCACCGGGGAGCTGTTTTTT CASSSLAGGRTGELFF
TRBJ2-7 . TRBV6-5 TRBD1 TGTGCCAGCAGCAAACAGGGGCGGAATTACGAGCAGTACTTC CASSKQGRNYEQYF
TRBJ1-2 . TRBV6-6 TRBD1 TGTGCCAGCAGCATACAGGGGAAGGTGAACTATGGCTACACCTTC CASSIQGKVNYGYTF
TRBJ2-5 . TRBV3-1/TRBV3-2 . TGTGCCAGCAGCCAACAGGGGACCCGAGAGACCCAGTACTTC CASSQQGTRETQYF
TRBJ2-3 . TRBV5-6 TRBD2 TGTGCCAGCAGCTTGTTATCGACTAGCGGGGTATTTGCAGATACGCAGTATTTT CASSLLSTSGVFADTQYF
TRBJ2-3 . TRBV28 . TGTGCCAGCAGCATACTAACAGGGATGGATACGCAGTATTTT CASSILTGMDTQYF
TRBJ2-1 . TRBV7-2 TRBD2 TGTGCCAGCAGCGCCCTAGCGGGAGGTGAGTCCTACAATGAGCAGTTCTTC CASSALAGGESYNEQFF